These T cell receptor beta chains were read from a single sample in a study of blood T cell repertoires in COVID-19. The table came from immunoSEQ multiplex PCR; TCRdb's copy has only in-frame clones and leaves some out. The sample carries 45,000 to 60,000 clones, 88% recorded once. The sample consisted of peripheral blood. The receptors were sampled from a man aged 50 to 59 with active COVID-19. CDR3s leave out the opening cysteine and the closing phenylalanine or tryptophan.

TRBV7-3,13,ASSLMGGQDYGYT
TRBV9,15,ASSPQTPPEGPYGYT
TRBV11-1,12,ASSFSSDLGEQF
TRBV9,10,ASSPNTGELF
TRBV5-4,13,ASSLALAGGNEQF
TRBV9,13,ASSAGTGSNNEQF
TRBV2,13,ASSFGGLSSYEQY
TRBV24-1,12,ATSGRGSADTQY
TRBV29-1,11,SVVDRDNYGYT
TRBV19,13,ASSIDDRDDSPLH
TRBV7-2,13,ASSLSFRGTDTQY
TRBV25-1,13,ASSSSDRGTEKLF
TRBV13,14,ASSSQGSSYNSPLH
TRBV5-1,14,ASSSWTSGVGDTQY
TRBV3-1/TRBV3-2,12,ASSWASGTDTQY
TRBV5-5,14,ASRLDPTGTNYGYT
TRBV18,11,ASSPGRGNEQF
TRBV19,11,ASSMGPSYEQY
TRBV18,10,ASSLDSVEAF
TRBV5-6,12,ASSLPSYNSPLH
TRBV10-2,11,ASMDRGNQPQH
TRBV15,12,ATSRDISNYGYT
TRBV14,11,ASSQDRVTEAF
TRBV5-6,9,ASSERYGYT
TRBV4-1,14,ASSPPGARSGNTIY
TRBV7-3,11,ASSLTSETEAF
TRBV3-1/TRBV3-2,12,ASSQGTGRSEAF
TRBV4-2,11,ASSQTTRYEQY